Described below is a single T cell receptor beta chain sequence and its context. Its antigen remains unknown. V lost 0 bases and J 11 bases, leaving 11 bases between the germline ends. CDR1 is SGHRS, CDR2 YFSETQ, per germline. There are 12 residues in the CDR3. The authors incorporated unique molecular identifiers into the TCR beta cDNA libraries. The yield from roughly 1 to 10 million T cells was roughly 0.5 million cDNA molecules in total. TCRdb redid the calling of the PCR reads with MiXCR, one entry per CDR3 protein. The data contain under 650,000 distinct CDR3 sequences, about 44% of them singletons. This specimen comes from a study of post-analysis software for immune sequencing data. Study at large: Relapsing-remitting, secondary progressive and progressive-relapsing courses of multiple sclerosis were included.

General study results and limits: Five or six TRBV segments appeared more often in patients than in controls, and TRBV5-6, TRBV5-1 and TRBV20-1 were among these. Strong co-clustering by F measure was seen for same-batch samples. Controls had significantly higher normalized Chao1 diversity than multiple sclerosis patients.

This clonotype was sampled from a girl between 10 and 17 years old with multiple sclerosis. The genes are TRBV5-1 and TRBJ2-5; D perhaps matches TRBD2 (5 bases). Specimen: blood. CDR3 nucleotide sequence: TGCGCCAGCAGCTTGGACAACTGGGAGCAGTACTTC. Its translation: CASSLDNWEQYF.